This T cell receptor (beta chain) was found in a study of beta chain features in type 1 diabetes. Whole-study context: All of the samples together had 85 million to 130 million sorted cells examined.

This clone was observed a handful of times. Its antigen is unidentified. Study findings and constraints: Any HLA-type effect on TCRB rearrangement remained unresolved here.

Since all of the isolated RNA was reverse transcribed, expressed TCRB transcripts were what got sequenced. Only in-frame clones appear in the TCRdb table, and some are missing; sequencing was by immunoSEQ multiplex PCR. The table shows approximately 400,000 clones, with roughly 16% occurring only once. The J segment lost 5 bases and the V segment lost 3 bases, leaving 7 bases of the junction unmatched. CDR3 length equals 15 residues. Germline V gene lookup returns CDR1 MDHEN and CDR2 SYDVKM. The sequence was collected from a woman aged 18 to 35 in good health. V is TRBV28 and J is TRBJ2-1, with 7 bases identical to TRBD2. Sequencing used naive CD4+ T cells from blood. This CDR3 reads CASSLLLARHNEQFF. The CDR3 DNA reads TGTGCCAGCAGTTTGCTACTAGCGAGACACAATGAGCAGTTCTTC. Looking up the rest from reference TRBV28 and TRBJ2-1 gives the full variable domain: DVKVTQSSRYLVKRTGEKVFLECVQDMDHENMFWYRQDPGLGLRLIYFSYDVKMKEKGDIPEGYSVSREKKERFSLILESASTNQTSMYLCASSLLLARHNEQFFGPGTRLTVL.